This TCR beta chain is drawn from a study of CD4 T cells in relation to SARS-CoV-2 and coronaviruses. General study findings and limits: Culture-expanded clones reflect memory recall rather than primary priming during culture.

In the case of this clone: What it binds is unknown.

Naive and memory CD4+ T cell DNA was deep-sequenced without culture. Clones were sequenced by immunoSEQ multiplex PCR, and TCRdb holds only the in-frame ones, with some missing. Among about 37,000 clones listed, roughly 90% were seen once. CDR3 length: 16 amino acids. V lost 4 bases to trimming and J lost 7 bases, with 19 bases between them. CDR1 is MDHEN, CDR2 SYDVKM, per germline. The sequence derives from an adult with COVID-19. The chain recombines TRBV28 with TRBJ1-4; tentative D call: TRBD1 (6 bases). The sample comprised memory CD4+ T cells from PBMCs. CDR3 nucleotide sequence: TGTGCCAGCAGTTCTGCTGAACAGGGCGTCGGTGAAAAACTGTTTTTT. It codes for CASSSAEQGVGEKLFF.